This T cell receptor beta chain is drawn from a study of blood T cell repertoires in COVID-19. At the level of the study: COVID-19 samples from acute and convalescent phases originated in the United States, Italy and Spain. The cDNA or gDNA used as material had been derived from T cells, B-cell-depleted T cells, or PBMCs.

Germline CDR1 and CDR2: SGHTA and FQGNSA. This CDR3 region has 16 residues. Trimming cost V 1 base and J 0 bases; bases outside gene matches: 3. In the original workflow: Amplification from reference gene primers served as the basis for estimated nucleated cell counts. Using immunoSEQ multiplex PCR, the repertoire was profiled, and TCRdb retains in-frame clones only, with some absent. V, J and clone size derive from that table, while D and trimming were established from the DNA sequence. The data show around 250,000 clones, about 86% seen once. Source material: peripheral blood. V usage is TRBV7-2 and J usage is TRBJ2-3; 8 bases align to TRBD2. This clonotype originated in a man older than 75 with acute or convalescent COVID-19. In nucleotides, the CDR3 is TGTGCCAGCAGCTTAGACGGGAGGGGTAGCACAGATACGCAGTATTTT. Translated, it gives CASSLDGRGSTDTQYF.